This entry is about one T cell receptor beta chain. V dropped 7 bases and J dropped 8; count of bases not matched to a gene: 4. This CDR3 spans 11 amino acids. Original methodology: Amplified reference gene primers provided the basis for estimating nucleated cell counts. TCRdb's table, derived via immunoSEQ multiplex PCR, lists solely in-frame clones and lacks some. V, J and clone size were drawn from that table, and D and trimming were deduced from the DNA. The data show some 14,000 clones, about 89% seen once. This sample was taken from a study of blood T cell repertoires in COVID-19. The overall study: Samples taken during acute and convalescent COVID-19 were collected in the United States, Italy and Spain. T cells, B-cell-depleted T cells, or PBMCs provided the cDNA or gDNA that served as material.

Specimen: peripheral blood. The receptor comes from a woman aged 65 to 85 in a cohort sampled during active or convalescent COVID-19. The V gene is TRBV12-3 or TRBV12-4, the J gene TRBJ1-1; 7 nucleotides line up with TRBD1. The CDR3 region has the DNA TGTGCCAGCAAACAGACAGGGGAAGCTTTCTTT. As protein: CASKQTGEAFF.